One and the same sample provided the 19 T cell receptor beta chains below, sequenced in a study of regulatory T cells in long-lasting Graves disease. iRepertoire HTBI primers and Arm-PCR of CDR3 regions built TCR beta libraries. Each CDR3 protein gets one entry after TCRdb re-called the multiplex PCR reads with MiXCR. This table has 300,000 to 350,000 distinct CDR3 sequences, 20% appearing once. Time point denoted: persistent/refractory GD, antithyroid drugs over 5 years with positive TRAb. Isolated PBMC RNA provided the starting material for the TCR library. Sequences were derived from peripheral blood mononuclear cells (PBMCs), sampled when the disease was refractory, from a patient treated with antithyroid drugs. All receptors derive from a female donor with Graves disease.

This clonotype was detected many times. The J gene is TRBJ2-7, the V gene TRBV28; D is unresolved. The CDR3 has 14 residues. CDR1 and CDR2 from the germline V gene are MDHEN and SYDVKM. Trimming pared 1 base from V and 3 bases from J, leaving 10 bases between. The CDR3 DNA follows: TGTGCCAGCAGTTTATTTGGCCTGAACTACGAGCAGTACTTC. It encodes CASSLFGLNYEQYF.

This clonotype was detected many times. This chain uses TRBV29-1 with TRBJ2-5, with 9 bases aligning to TRBD2. CDR3 length: 15 amino acids. With 3 bases clipped from V and 1 base from J, the junction kept 6 bases outside the gene matches. Germline-derived CDR1 and CDR2 are SQVTM and ANQGSEA. The CDR3 coding sequence is TGCAGCGTTGATGGGCTAGCGGGACTCCAAGAGACCCAGTACTTC. Translation: CSVDGLAGLQETQYF. The full variable domain, with the rest looked up from reference TRBV29-1 and TRBJ2-5, is SAVISQKPSRDICQRGTSLTIQCQVDSQVTMMFWYRQQPGQSLTLIATANQGSEATYESGFVIDKFPISRPNLTFSTLTVSNMSPEDSSIYLCSVDGLAGLQETQYFGPGTRLLVL.

This clonotype came up many times. The V gene is TRBV5-5, the J gene TRBJ2-5; 7 bases are shared with TRBD1. CDR3 length equals 16 residues. Germline V gene data show CDR1 as SGHKS and CDR2 as YYEKEE (reference sequence). V was pared by 0 bases and J by 4 bases, with 9 bases of the junction left unmatched. The CDR3 DNA reads TGTGCCAGCAGCTTGGCCTCGTTAGACAGGGCAGAGACCCAGTACTTC. It translates to CASSLASLDRAETQYF.

In its sample, this clonotype was seen many times. The chain couples TRBV7-2 to TRBJ1-4; 7 nucleotides agree with TRBD1. The CDR3 has 15 residues. J lost 5 bases, V lost 3 bases, and 6 bases had no gene match. The germline V gene encodes CDR1 SGHTA and CDR2 FQGNSA. CDR3 DNA sequence: TGTGCCAGCAGCTTCAAGGACAGGCGGAATGAAAAACTGTTTTTT. Translating it yields CASSFKDRRNEKLFF.

Details on this clonotype: This could be a read error, since a much larger clone is one nucleotide away. This chain connects TRBV27 to TRBJ1-5; perhaps TRBD1 as D (6 bases). The CDR3 sequence is 14 residues long. The germline V and J ends were trimmed by 3 bases and 5 bases, with 11 bases remaining between them. Looked up from germline, CDR1 is MNHEY and CDR2 is SMNVEV (reference sequence). CDR3 sequence reads: CASSFLTGDQPQHF. CDR3 DNA: TGTGCCAGCAGTTTTTTGACAGGCGATCAGCCCCAGCATTTT.

This sequence joins TRBV7-3 and TRBJ2-3; D possibly corresponds to TRBD2 (6 bases). Trimming left V 3 bases short and J 3 bases short, with 10 bases between. The CDR3 covers 14 residues. Germline V gives CDR1 SGHTA, CDR2 FQGTGA. The DNA of the CDR3 is TGTGCCAGCAGCTTCGGGGGAGTGACAGATACGCAGTATTTT. Its protein product is CASSFGGVTDTQYF.

This clonotype was counted at least ten times. The chain has TRBV2 and TRBJ2-2; D call uncertain. V lost 9 bases to trimming and J lost 0 bases, with 14 bases between them. CDR3 length: 15 residues. CDR1 is SNHLY and CDR2 is FYNNEI in the germline V gene. This chain's CDR3 is CARASDESNTGELFF. CDR3 coding DNA: TGTGCCAGAGCCTCGGACGAATCGAACACCGGGGAGCTGTTTTTT.

The gene calls are TRBV18 and TRBJ2-7, with no clear D. The germline V and J ends were trimmed by 5 bases and 5 bases, with 10 bases remaining between them. In germline, CDR1 is KGHSH, CDR2 LQKENI. CDR3 length: 12 amino acids. The CDR3, as DNA: TGTGCCAGCTCAAGGGCCATGGACGAGCAGTACTTC. Protein: CASSRAMDEQYF.

In this sample, this clonotype turned up many times. The chain is built from TRBV14 and TRBJ2-7; 9 nucleotides agree with TRBD1. The CDR3 runs 15 residues. Germline lookup yields CDR1 SGHDN and CDR2 FVKESK. V was pared by 3 bases and J by 2 bases, with 5 bases of the junction left unmatched. The CDR3 region is CASSHNRGHPYEQYF. The CDR3 DNA follows: TGTGCCAGCAGCCATAACAGGGGGCACCCCTACGAGCAGTACTTC. Based on the CDR3 plus reference TRBV14 and TRBJ2-7, the full variable domain is EAGVTQFPSHSVIEKGQTVTLRCDPISGHDNLYWYRRVMGKEIKFLLHFVKESKQDESGMPNNRFLAERTGGTYSTLKVQPAELEDSGVYFCASSHNRGHPYEQYFGPGTRLTVT.

This clonotype was detected many times. The genes are TRBV2 and TRBJ2-2; D gene uncertain. The germline gives CDR1 SNHLY, CDR2 FYNNEI. V was shortened by 4 bases and J by 4 bases, with 10 bases between the two germline ends. This CDR3 is 14 amino acids long. DNA for the CDR3: TGTGCCAGCAGTGGGCAGTCTCTCACCGGGGAGCTGTTTTTT. This gives the protein CASSGQSLTGELFF.

This sequence joins TRBV18 and TRBJ2-6, with TRBD1 matching 7 bases. V lost 5 bases to trimming and J lost 7 bases; unmatched junction nucleotides: 14. There are 17 residues in the CDR3. Looked up from germline, CDR1 is KGHSH and CDR2 is LQKENI. CDR3: CASSLLGTAPGANVLTF. CDR3 sequence (DNA): TGTGCCAGCTCATTACTGGGGACAGCCCCCGGAGCCAACGTCCTGACTTTC.

At least ten counts were recorded for this clonotype. The V gene is TRBV6-1, the J gene TRBJ1-2; unclear D gene. The CDR3 is 13 residues long. V shed 2 bases and J shed 6 bases, with 10 bases lying between them. The germline CDR1 and CDR2 sequences are MNHNS and SASEGT. CDR3 amino acids: CASSEIDPNGYTF. The CDR3 DNA reads TGTGCCAGCAGTGAAATCGACCCGAATGGCTACACCTTC.

The chain uses TRBV5-4 and TRBJ1-5; D not resolved. The CDR3 has 17 residues. Trimming cost V 1 base and J 4 bases, with 18 bases left between them. Per germline, CDR1 SGHNT and CDR2 YYREEE (reference sequence). CDR3 coding DNA: TGTGCCAGCAGCTTGACCGGTCCGGGCGGTTATAATCAGCCCCAGCATTTT. This translates into CASSLTGPGGYNQPQHF.

Concerning this clonotype itself: A single base is all that separates this from a far larger clone, so a read error is likely. This chain uses TRBV6-4 with TRBJ1-2, with D unclear. This CDR3 is built from 15 residues. Looked up from germline, CDR1 is MRHNA and CDR2 is SNTAGT. Written as DNA, the CDR3 is TGTGCCAGCCGGCGAAAGGGAGACCGTAACCATGGCTACACCTTC. Encoded protein: CASRRKGDRNHGYTF.

This clonotype was seen ten or more times. The V call is TRBV6-1, the J call TRBJ1-2; 7 bases match TRBD1. Germline V lookup: CDR1 MNHNS, CDR2 SASEGT. This CDR3 has 18 amino acids. V shed 6 bases, J shed 5 bases, and the junction held 21 bases outside the gene matches. The CDR3 sequence is CASRTLRGRLPRAYGYTF. CDR3 DNA sequence: TGTGCCAGCAGGACCCTTAGGGGGCGCTTACCAAGAGCATATGGCTACACCTTC.

This clonotype was seen repeatedly, ten times or more. The rearrangement links TRBV12-3 or TRBV12-4 to TRBJ2-2, with 7 bases aligning to TRBD1. This CDR3 comprises 15 residues. With V trimmed by 8 bases and J by 1 base, 7 bases remained unmatched. The CDR3 region has the DNA TGTGCCAGCCGAATAAGGACAGGGAACACCGGGGAGCTGTTTTTT. Amino acid sequence: CASRIRTGNTGELFF.

This chain uses TRBV10-3 with TRBJ2-2; 9 bases are shared with TRBD1. V shed 6 bases, J shed 2 bases, and the junction held 7 bases outside the gene matches. Germline V gene data show CDR1 as ENHRY and CDR2 as SYGVKD. CDR3 length: 16 residues. The CDR3 nucleotides read TGTGCCATCAGGGAAAACAGGGGGCTAAACACCGGGGAGCTGTTTTTT. Translated: CAIRENRGLNTGELFF.

This clonotype was recorded a few times. In DNA, the CDR3 is TGCAGCGTTGGGGGGGCCTCTACCGGGAACACTGAAGCTTTCTTT. It is translated as CSVGGASTGNTEAFF. The chain is built from TRBV29-1 and TRBJ1-1; D is possibly TRBD1 (6 bases). Germline CDR1 reads SQVTM; CDR2 reads ANQGSEA. Trimming left V 4 bases short and J 1 base short, with 16 bases between. The CDR3 extends over 15 amino acids.

This clonotype was observed a few times. V gene TRBV6-1 combines with J gene TRBJ1-2; a possible D gene is TRBD1 (6 bases). Trimming removed 7 bases at V and 7 bases at J, with 16 bases between. The CDR3 is made up of 13 amino acids. Germline V CDR1 and CDR2: MNHNS, SASEGT. The CDR3 loop reads CASTRQVDSGYTF. CDR3 DNA: TGTGCCAGCACCAGACAGGTGGATTCTGGCTACACCTTC.